This is a list of T cell receptor beta chains from one sample in a study of OX40 agonist ivuxolimab in advanced cancers. Measured with immunoSEQ multiplex PCR; TCRdb has only the in-frame clones, and not every one. Of some 87,000 clones listed, around 90% are singletons. Material: CD4+ or CD8+ T cells sorted from blood, obtained in a trial of the OX40 agonist ivuxolimab. These receptors were obtained from an adult with an advanced solid tumor such as melanoma, head and neck, liver or kidney cancer. The conserved cysteine and the conserved F or W are not part of the CDR3 here. The D gene is left open where the match is weak.

NA	TRBV28	13	TRBJ1-1	ASSGDKSFGTEAF
NA	TRBV28	10	TRBJ1-1	ASSTPGEGAF
TRBD2	TRBV29-1	13	TRBJ2-7	SARLAGGGLHEQY
NA	TRBV29-1	12	TRBJ2-7	SVVPRGRSYEQY
NA	TRBV7-9	11	TRBJ1-1	ASSFQGGTEAF
NA	TRBV6-6	9	TRBJ1-5	ASGRHQPQH
TRBD2	TRBV5-6	14	TRBJ2-4	AGSWRAGDPLNIQY
NA	TRBV6-4	11	TRBJ1-5	ASSAWEGEPQH
TRBD1	TRBV19	12	TRBJ2-3	ASTVTGEPDTQY
NA	TRBV28	11	TRBJ2-7	ASRLSGGNEQY
TRBD2	TRBV5-4	12	TRBJ2-1	ASSLGTSLNEQF
TRBD1	TRBV6-6	14	TRBJ2-3	ASSYSGQGVADTQY
NA	TRBV5-1	12	TRBJ1-1	ASSPSGGNTEAF
NA	TRBV7-2	12	TRBJ2-7	ASSLAPGRYEQY
TRBD2	TRBV2	17	TRBJ2-1	ASSPWGREAPGSLSSEF
TRBD1	TRBV9	14	TRBJ2-3	ASSAGTGVSTDTQY
NA	TRBV6-4	10	TRBJ1-5	ASKTVNQPQH
NA	TRBV5-4	15	TRBJ2-7	ASSLVGLGRSSYEQY
NA	TRBV10-3	12	TRBJ2-7	AISESFKGVEQY
NA	TRBV19	10	TRBJ1-5	ASSMGNQPQH
TRBD2	TRBV27	17	TRBJ2-3	ASSYGGPGLAGSTDTQY
TRBD2	TRBV28	11	TRBJ2-3	ASSFSGRDTQY
TRBD2	TRBV30	15	TRBJ2-3	AWSSTSGGALTDTQY
TRBD1	TRBV18	11	TRBJ1-2	ASSLGQNYGYT
NA	TRBV5-1	12	TRBJ2-3	ASSFPISTDTQY
NA	TRBV19	10	TRBJ2-1	ASSIAVSEQF
NA	TRBV28	12	TRBJ2-1	ASPRTGGGDEQF
TRBD1	TRBV18	15	TRBJ1-1	ASSPIQTGAVNTEAF
NA	TRBV7-9	12	TRBJ2-3	ASTWGASTDTQY
NA	TRBV11-2	14	TRBJ2-4	ASSPAGGVAKNIQY
TRBD2	TRBV11-3	15	TRBJ2-5	ASSLGLAGRRQETQY
NA	TRBV28	15	TRBJ2-7	ASSFQNFGTVNYEQY
TRBD2	TRBV28	11	TRBJ2-3	ASTTSGTDTQY
NA	TRBV2	11	TRBJ1-3	ASSGGAGNTIY
NA	TRBV11-3	11	TRBJ2-2	ASSYENTGELF
TRBD1	TRBV7-6	14	TRBJ1-4	ASSPTGTAANEKLF
NA	TRBV5-1	12	TRBJ1-4	ASSSGTGDEKLF
TRBD1	TRBV7-2	13	TRBJ1-1	ASSLVAGGETEAF
NA	TRBV7-9	16	TRBJ2-3	ASPMSGTPGPYTDTQY
NA	TRBV5-1	14	TRBJ1-3	ASSLGWGSSGNTIY
NA	TRBV2	11	TRBJ1-2	ASKEEVGYGYT
TRBD1	TRBV28	10	TRBJ1-1	ASTSGGSAAF
NA	TRBV19	13	TRBJ2-7	ASSAGAGGSYEQY
NA	TRBV7-2	14	TRBJ1-1	ASSLSTGRERTEAF
NA	TRBV12-5	10	TRBJ2-5	ASRWGEETQY